A single sample gave rise to the 17 T cell receptor beta chains below, sequenced in a study of cytomegalovirus exposure and HLA in healthy donors (dated by TCRdb to between 2016 and 2019). The library was made by the immunoSEQ multiplex PCR assay. The multiplex PCR relied on a mix of 60 forward primers for TCR Vbeta segments and 13 reverse primers for TCR Jbeta segments. Not all clones reach the TCRdb copy of this immuneACCESS table, which keeps in-frame sequences only. Checked studies attribute under half of the gap to unresolved V genes and leave the rest unexplained. Counted in this sample were about 160,000 clones; about 71% of them appeared once. The ten largest clonotypes hold 2.8% of the sample. The specimen was PBMCs. The source of these receptors is a woman in her 30s in good health and CMV-seronegative.

This chain links TRBV7-9 with TRBJ1-1, with D possibly matching TRBD1 (6 bases). CDR1 is SEHNR and CDR2 is FQNEAQ in the germline V gene (reference sequence). This CDR3 comprises 13 residues. V gave up 7 bases and J gave up 5 bases, with 14 bases separating them. CDR3 DNA sequence: TGTGCCAGCACGGGCGGGGGCAGGACTGAAGCTTTCTTT. Residues: CASTGGGRTEAFF.

The genes are TRBV6-5 and TRBJ2-7; D may be TRBD2 (6 bases). V lost 7 bases and J lost 0, with 13 bases in between. The CDR3 has 14 residues. CDR1 is MNHEY and CDR2 is SVGAGI in the germline V gene. The CDR3 spells CASTPPGLSYEQYF. For the CDR3, the DNA is TGTGCCAGCACGCCTCCGGGACTCTCCTACGAGCAGTACTTC.

The chain carries TRBV9 and TRBJ2-1, with unresolved D. The CDR3 totals 14 residues. Germline CDR1 and CDR2: SGDLS and YYNGEE. V gave up 0 bases and J gave up 8 bases, with 12 bases separating them. This chain's CDR3 is CASSVVRVSHEQFF. The CDR3 nucleotides read TGTGCCAGCAGCGTAGTCCGGGTTTCGCATGAGCAGTTCTTC.

V and J are TRBV7-2 and TRBJ1-6; D is possibly TRBD1 (5 bases). The ends were cut back, 2 bases at V and 5 bases at J, with 7 bases in the middle. This CDR3 is 14 amino acids long. CDR1 and CDR2 from the germline V gene are SGHTA and FQGNSA. CDR3 in DNA: TGTGCCAGCAGCTTACAGGGAAATAATTCACCCCTCCACTTT. It is translated as CASSLQGNNSPLHF.

This rearrangement joins TRBV28 to TRBJ1-5; D not certain. Germline CDR1 reads MDHEN; CDR2 reads SYDVKM. V shed 3 bases and J shed 0 bases, with 6 bases lying between them. The CDR3 is 14 amino acids. For the CDR3, the DNA is TGTGCCAGCAGTTTCGGGTTTAGCAATCAGCCCCAGCATTTT. It codes for CASSFGFSNQPQHF.

This clone was seen only once. The V call is TRBV27, the J call TRBJ1-1; D is possibly TRBD1 (6 bases). Trimming shortened V by 5 bases and J by 0 bases, and 10 bases separated the two germline ends. Germline CDR1 reads MNHEY; CDR2 reads SMNVEV (reference sequence). There are 14 residues in the CDR3. The CDR3: CASSIQGMNTEAFF. The CDR3 DNA sequence: TGTGCCAGCAGTATACAGGGTATGAACACTGAAGCTTTCTTT.

The chain couples TRBV28 to TRBJ2-7; 9 bases line up with TRBD1. Germline V gene lookup returns CDR1 MDHEN and CDR2 SYDVKM. The ends lost 6 bases at V and 1 base at J; junction bases unmatched: 4. The CDR3 covers 14 residues. The DNA for the CDR3 is TGTGCCAGCAGCCCGACAGGGGGGTCCTACGAGCAGTACTTC. Its translation: CASSPTGGSYEQYF.

The chain carries TRBV7-3 and TRBJ1-3; no definite D call. The CDR3 totals 16 residues. Trimming removed 4 bases at V and 4 bases at J, with 17 bases between. Per the germline V gene, CDR1 is SGHTA and CDR2 is FQGTGA. The CDR3 sequence is CASSSRGYETGNTIYF. In DNA form, the CDR3 reads TGTGCCAGCAGCTCCCGGGGATATGAGACCGGAAACACCATATATTTT.

The chain recombines TRBV13 with TRBJ2-5; D possibly corresponds to TRBD2 (6 bases). The J call could be wrong; TRBJ2-7 is a better fit for the DNA end. From germline, CDR1 is PRHDT and CDR2 FYEKMQ (reference sequence). This CDR3 contains 15 residues. The CDR3 coding sequence is TGTGCCAGCAGCCCAAACGGGGGTTTGCCCTACGAGCAGTACTTC. Translating it yields CASSPNGGLPYEQYF.

V usage is TRBV18 and J usage is TRBJ2-4; D gene unclear. V was clipped by 3 bases and J by 15 bases, with 12 bases between them. The CDR3 is 11 residues long. Per germline, CDR1 KGHSH and CDR2 LQKENI. This chain's CDR3 is CASSPGGPAYF. The CDR3 DNA sequence: TGTGCCAGCTCACCCGGCGGTCCGGCGTACTTC.

The rearrangement links TRBV9 to TRBJ2-7; TRBD1 matches at 7 bases. This CDR3 has 15 amino acids. The germline gives CDR1 SGDLS, CDR2 YYNGEE. After removal of 0 bases from V and 3 bases from J, the junction contained 6 bases not matched to a gene. This CDR3 is CASSVGSRTGYEQYF. CDR3 in DNA: TGTGCCAGCAGCGTAGGGTCTAGGACAGGCTACGAGCAGTACTTC.

The chain couples TRBV4-3 to TRBJ2-5; TRBD1 is a possible D gene (6 bases). Germline values: CDR1 LGHNA, CDR2 YSLEER. V lost 4 bases to trimming and J lost 2 bases, with 11 bases between them. The CDR3 runs 14 residues. The chain's CDR3 is CASSPTRGQETQYF. The CDR3 DNA is TGCGCCAGCAGCCCTACAAGGGGGCAAGAGACCCAGTACTTC.

The J gene is TRBJ1-5, the V gene TRBV2, with 10 positions matching TRBD1. Germline V gives CDR1 SNHLY, CDR2 FYNNEI. V dropped 1 base and J dropped 6; count of bases not matched to a gene: 3. The CDR3 is made up of 15 amino acids. This CDR3 is CASSEGGTGVQPQHF. In DNA, the CDR3 is TGTGCCAGCAGTGAAGGGGGGACAGGGGTTCAGCCCCAGCATTTT.

This chain connects TRBV27 to TRBJ2-7, with 7 bases fitting TRBD1. The CDR3 is 14 residues long. Germline V lookup: CDR1 MNHEY, CDR2 SMNVEV (reference sequence). The ends lost 6 bases at V and 0 bases at J; junction bases unmatched: 5. The chain's CDR3 is CASSTGTVSYEQYF. For the CDR3, the DNA is TGTGCCAGCAGCACCGGGACAGTCTCCTACGAGCAGTACTTC.

This clone was seen a handful of times. The V gene is TRBV6-4, the J gene TRBJ1-1; D gene uncertain. In germline, CDR1 is MRHNA, CDR2 SNTAGT. Deletions cut 4 bases from V and 1 base from J, with 7 bases between. The CDR3 is made up of 13 amino acids. This CDR3 reads CASSAEGNTEAFF. In DNA, the CDR3 is TGTGCCAGCAGTGCGGAGGGGAACACTGAAGCTTTCTTT.

This clone was picked up one time. The chain has TRBV5-1 and TRBJ2-5, with 8 bases aligning to TRBD2. Germline trimming cut 5 bases from V and 2 bases from J; bases unmatched to any gene: 14. This CDR3 is built from 17 residues. The germline CDR1 and CDR2 sequences are SGHRS and YFSETQ. The CDR3: CASRTGATSGAQETQYF. In DNA, the CDR3 is TGCGCCAGCAGAACGGGGGCCACTAGCGGTGCTCAAGAGACCCAGTACTTC.

The sample holds a few counts of this clone. This chain connects TRBV4-3 to TRBJ1-4, with D possibly being TRBD1 (6 bases). The V end lost 1 base, the J end lost 5 bases, and 11 bases lay between the germline ends. CDR1 LGHNA and CDR2 YSLEER come from the germline V gene. The CDR3 is 15 amino acids. The DNA for the CDR3 is TGCGCCAGCAGCCAAGTCACAGGGTGGAATGAAAAACTGTTTTTT. This codes for CASSQVTGWNEKLFF.